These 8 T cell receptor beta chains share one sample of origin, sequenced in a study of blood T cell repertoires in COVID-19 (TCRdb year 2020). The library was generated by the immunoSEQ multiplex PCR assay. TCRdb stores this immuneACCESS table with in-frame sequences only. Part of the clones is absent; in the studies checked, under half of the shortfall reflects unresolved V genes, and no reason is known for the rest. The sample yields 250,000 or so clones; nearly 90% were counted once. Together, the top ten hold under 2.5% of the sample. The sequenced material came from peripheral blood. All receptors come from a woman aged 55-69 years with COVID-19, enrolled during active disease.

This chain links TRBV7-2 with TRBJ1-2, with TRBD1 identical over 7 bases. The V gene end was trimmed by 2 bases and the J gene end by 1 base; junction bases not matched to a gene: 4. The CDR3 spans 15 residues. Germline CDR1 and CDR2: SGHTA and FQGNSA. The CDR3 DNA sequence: TGTGCCAGCAGCTTAAGACAGGGTGTTAACTATGGCTACACCTTC. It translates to CASSLRQGVNYGYTF.

CDR3 in amino acids: CASSGLGQFNEKLFF. CDR3 DNA sequence: TGTGCCAGCAGTGGCCTGGGACAGTTTAATGAAAAACTGTTTTTT. The rearrangement joins TRBV25-1 to TRBJ1-4; 7 bases are shared with TRBD1. Germline V lookup: CDR1 MGHDK, CDR2 SYGVNS. V shed 4 bases, J shed 4 bases, and the junction held 6 bases outside the gene matches. This CDR3 has 15 amino acids.

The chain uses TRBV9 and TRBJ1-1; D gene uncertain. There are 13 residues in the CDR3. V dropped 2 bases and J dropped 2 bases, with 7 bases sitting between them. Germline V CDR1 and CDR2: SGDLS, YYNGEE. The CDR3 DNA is TGTGCCAGCAGCGTTGACATCAACACTGAAGCTTTCTTT. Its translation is CASSVDINTEAFF.

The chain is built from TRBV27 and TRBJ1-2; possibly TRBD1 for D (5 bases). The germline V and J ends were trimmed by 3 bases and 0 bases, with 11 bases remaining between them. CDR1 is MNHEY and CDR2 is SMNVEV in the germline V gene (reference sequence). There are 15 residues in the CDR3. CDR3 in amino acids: CASSFRTQANYGYTF. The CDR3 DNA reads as TGTGCCAGCAGTTTCCGGACACAAGCTAACTATGGCTACACCTTC.

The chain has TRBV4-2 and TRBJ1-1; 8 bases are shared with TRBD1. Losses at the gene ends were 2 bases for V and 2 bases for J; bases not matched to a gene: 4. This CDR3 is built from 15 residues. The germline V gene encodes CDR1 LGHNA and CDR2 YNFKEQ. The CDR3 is CASSQMDRANTEAFF. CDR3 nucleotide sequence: TGTGCCAGCAGCCAAATGGACAGGGCTAACACTGAAGCTTTCTTT.

Written as DNA, the CDR3 is TGTGCCAGCTCACCAGGACAGGGGACCTACGAGCAGTACTTC. Protein: CASSPGQGTYEQYF. This sequence joins TRBV18 and TRBJ2-7; 9 positions agree with TRBD1. The germline CDR1 and CDR2 sequences are KGHSH and LQKENI. The CDR3 is 14 residues long. Germline trimming cut 2 bases from V and 2 bases from J; bases unmatched to any gene: 1.

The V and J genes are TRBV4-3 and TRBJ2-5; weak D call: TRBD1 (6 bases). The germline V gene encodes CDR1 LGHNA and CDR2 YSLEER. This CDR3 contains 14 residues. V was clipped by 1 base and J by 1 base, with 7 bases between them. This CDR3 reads CASSQGTVQETQYF. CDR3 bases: TGCGCCAGCAGCCAAGGGACAGTCCAAGAGACCCAGTACTTC.

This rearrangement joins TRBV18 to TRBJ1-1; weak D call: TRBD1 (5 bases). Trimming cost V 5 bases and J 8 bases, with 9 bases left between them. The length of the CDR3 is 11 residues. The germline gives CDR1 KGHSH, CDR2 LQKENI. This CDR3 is CASSSSGEAFF. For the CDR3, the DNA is TGTGCCAGCTCATCTTCAGGGGAAGCTTTCTTT.